This TCR beta chain emerged from a study of cytomegalovirus exposure and HLA in healthy donors. The CDR3 is made up of 17 amino acids. CDR1 and CDR2 (germline): MDHEN, SYDVKM. Trimming took 3 bases from V and 3 from J, leaving 18 bases between them. Whole-study findings and limits: Researchers counted 180 or so TCR beta chains as cytomegalovirus-associated. The tendency of first-cohort TCR clusters to co-occur in the roughly 110 validation repertoires emerged from a later analysis.

This table comes from immunoSEQ multiplex PCR, and its TCRdb copy is limited to in-frame clones, with some not included. Seen here are some 140,000 clones, approximately 86% observed once, and the top ten hold under 25%. Points on this clone: Its antigen remains unknown.

The genes are TRBV28 and TRBJ1-5; perhaps TRBD1 as D (6 bases). Sequencing input: PBMCs. The receptor's source is a man between 18 and 35 years old in good health and CMV-seropositive. The CDR3 loop is CASSLGQGRLLNQPQHF. CDR3 bases: TGTGCCAGCAGTTTGGGGCAGGGGCGCTTGCTCAATCAGCCCCAGCATTTT.